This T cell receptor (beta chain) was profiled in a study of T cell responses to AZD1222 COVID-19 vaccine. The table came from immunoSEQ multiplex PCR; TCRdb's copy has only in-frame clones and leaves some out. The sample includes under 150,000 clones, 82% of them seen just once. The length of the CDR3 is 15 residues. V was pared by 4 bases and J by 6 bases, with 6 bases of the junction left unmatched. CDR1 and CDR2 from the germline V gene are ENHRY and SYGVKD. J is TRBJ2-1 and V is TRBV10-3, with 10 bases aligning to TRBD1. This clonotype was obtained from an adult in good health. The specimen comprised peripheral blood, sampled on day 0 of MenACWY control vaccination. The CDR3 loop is CAISGPDRGTNEQFF. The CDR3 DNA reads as TGTGCCATCAGTGGCCCGGACAGGGGGACCAATGAGCAGTTCTTC.